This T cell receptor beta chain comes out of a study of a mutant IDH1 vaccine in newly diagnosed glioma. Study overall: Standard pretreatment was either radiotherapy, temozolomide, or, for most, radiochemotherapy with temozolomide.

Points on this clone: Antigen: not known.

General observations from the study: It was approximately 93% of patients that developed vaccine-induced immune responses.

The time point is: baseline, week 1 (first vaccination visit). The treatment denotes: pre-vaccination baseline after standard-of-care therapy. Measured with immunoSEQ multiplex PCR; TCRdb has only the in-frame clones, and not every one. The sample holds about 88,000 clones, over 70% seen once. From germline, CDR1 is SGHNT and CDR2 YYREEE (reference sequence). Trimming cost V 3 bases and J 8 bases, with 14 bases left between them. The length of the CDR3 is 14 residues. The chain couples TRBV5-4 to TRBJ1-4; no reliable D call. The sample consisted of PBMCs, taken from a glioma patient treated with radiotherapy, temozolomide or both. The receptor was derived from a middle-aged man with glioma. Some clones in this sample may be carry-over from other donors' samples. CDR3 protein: CASSSWTVKEKLFF. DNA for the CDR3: TGTGCCAGCAGCTCATGGACTGTGAAAGAAAAACTGTTTTTT.